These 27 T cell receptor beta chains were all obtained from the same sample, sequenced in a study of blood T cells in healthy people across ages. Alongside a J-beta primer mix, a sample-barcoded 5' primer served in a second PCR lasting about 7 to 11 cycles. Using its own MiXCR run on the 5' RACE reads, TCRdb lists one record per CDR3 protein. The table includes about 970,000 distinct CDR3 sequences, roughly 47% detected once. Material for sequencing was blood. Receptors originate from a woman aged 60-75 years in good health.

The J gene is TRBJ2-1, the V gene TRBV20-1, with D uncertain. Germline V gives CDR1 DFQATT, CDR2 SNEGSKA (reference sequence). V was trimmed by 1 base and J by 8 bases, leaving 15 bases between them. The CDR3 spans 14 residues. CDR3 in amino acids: CSARVTALRDEQFF. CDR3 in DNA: TGCAGTGCTAGAGTCACAGCGCTACGGGATGAGCAGTTCTTC.

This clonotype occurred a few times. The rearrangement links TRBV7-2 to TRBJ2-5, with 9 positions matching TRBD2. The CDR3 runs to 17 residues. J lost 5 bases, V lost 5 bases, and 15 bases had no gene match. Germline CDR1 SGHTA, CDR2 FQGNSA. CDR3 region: CASSLSGGAGGPETQYF. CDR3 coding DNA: TGTGCCAGCAGCCTATCAGGGGGAGCGGGAGGACCGGAGACCCAGTACTTC.

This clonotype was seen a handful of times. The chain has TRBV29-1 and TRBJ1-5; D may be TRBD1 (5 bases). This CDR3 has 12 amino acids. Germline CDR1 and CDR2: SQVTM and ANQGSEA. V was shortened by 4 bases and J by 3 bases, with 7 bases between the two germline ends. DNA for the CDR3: TGCAGCGTTGGACAGACCAATCAGCCCCAGCATTTT. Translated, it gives CSVGQTNQPQHF.

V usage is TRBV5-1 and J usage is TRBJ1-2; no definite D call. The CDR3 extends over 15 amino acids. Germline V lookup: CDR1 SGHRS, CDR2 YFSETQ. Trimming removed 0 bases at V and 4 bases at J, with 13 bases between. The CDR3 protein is CASSLAAGGPYGYTF. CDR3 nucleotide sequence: TGCGCCAGCAGCTTGGCGGCCGGAGGTCCCTATGGCTACACCTTC.

DNA for the CDR3: TGTGCCAGCAGCCCAGACTATTACTCGAGTTCCTACAATGAGCAGTTCTTC. This sequence encodes CASSPDYYSSSYNEQFF. The rearrangement links TRBV7-2 to TRBJ2-1, with D maybe TRBD2 (5 bases). V was pared by 5 bases and J by 1 base, with 18 bases between. The CDR3 runs to 17 residues. Germline CDR1 and CDR2: SGHTA and FQGNSA.

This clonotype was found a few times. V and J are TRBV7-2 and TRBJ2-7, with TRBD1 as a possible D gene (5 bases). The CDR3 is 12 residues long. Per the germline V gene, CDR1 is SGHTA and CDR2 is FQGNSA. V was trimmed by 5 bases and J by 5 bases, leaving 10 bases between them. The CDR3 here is CASSAQGNEQYF. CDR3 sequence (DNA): TGTGCCAGCAGCGCTCAGGGAAACGAGCAGTACTTC.

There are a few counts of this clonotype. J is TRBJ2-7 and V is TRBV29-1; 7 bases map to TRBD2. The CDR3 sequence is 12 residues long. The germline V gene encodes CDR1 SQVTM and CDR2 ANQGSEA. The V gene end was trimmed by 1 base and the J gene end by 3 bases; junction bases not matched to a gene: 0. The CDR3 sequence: CSVEAGGYEQYF. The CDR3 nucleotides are TGCAGCGTTGAAGCGGGGGGCTACGAGCAGTACTTC.

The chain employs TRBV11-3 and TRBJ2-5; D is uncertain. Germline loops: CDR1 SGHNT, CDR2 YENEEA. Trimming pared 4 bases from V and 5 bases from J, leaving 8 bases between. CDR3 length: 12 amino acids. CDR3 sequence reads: CASSYYEETQYF. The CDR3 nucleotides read TGTGCCAGCAGCTATTATGAGGAGACCCAGTACTTC.

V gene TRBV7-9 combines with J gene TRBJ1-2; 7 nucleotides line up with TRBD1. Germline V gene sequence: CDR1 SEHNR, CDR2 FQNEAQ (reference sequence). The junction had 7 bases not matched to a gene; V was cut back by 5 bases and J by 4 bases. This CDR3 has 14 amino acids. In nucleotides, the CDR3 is TGTGCCAGCAGCGTAGGGGAGGGGGCCTATGGCTACACCTTC. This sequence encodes CASSVGEGAYGYTF.

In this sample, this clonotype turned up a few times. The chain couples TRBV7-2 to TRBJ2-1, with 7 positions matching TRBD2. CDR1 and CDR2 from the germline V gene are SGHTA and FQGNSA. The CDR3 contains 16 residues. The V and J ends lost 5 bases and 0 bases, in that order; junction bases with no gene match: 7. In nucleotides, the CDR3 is TGTGCCAGCAGCCCAACCGGGGGGAGCTCCTACAATGAGCAGTTCTTC. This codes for CASSPTGGSSYNEQFF. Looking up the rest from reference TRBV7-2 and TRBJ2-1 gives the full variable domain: GAGVSQSPSNKVTEKGKDVELRCDPISGHTALYWYRQSLGQGLEFLIYFQGNSAPDKSGLPSDRFSAERTGGSVSTLTIQRTQQEDSAVYLCASSPTGGSSYNEQFFGPGTRLTVL.

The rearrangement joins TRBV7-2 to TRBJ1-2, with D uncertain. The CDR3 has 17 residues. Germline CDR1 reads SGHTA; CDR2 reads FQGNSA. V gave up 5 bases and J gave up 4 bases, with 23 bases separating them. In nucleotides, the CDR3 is TGTGCCAGCAGCCATCCTGTATTGGGGAAAAACTTCTATGGCTACACCTTC. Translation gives CASSHPVLGKNFYGYTF. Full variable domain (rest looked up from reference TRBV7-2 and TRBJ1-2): GAGVSQSPSNKVTEKGKDVELRCDPISGHTALYWYRQSLGQGLEFLIYFQGNSAPDKSGLPSDRFSAERTGGSVSTLTIQRTQQEDSAVYLCASSHPVLGKNFYGYTFGSGTRLTVV.

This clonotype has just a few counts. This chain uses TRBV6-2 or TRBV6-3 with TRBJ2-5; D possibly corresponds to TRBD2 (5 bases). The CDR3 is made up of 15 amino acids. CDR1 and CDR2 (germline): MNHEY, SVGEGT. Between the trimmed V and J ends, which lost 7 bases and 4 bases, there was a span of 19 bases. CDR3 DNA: TGTGCCAGCACTAAGTGGGCTAGCCTTGGAGAGACCCAGTACTTC. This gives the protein CASTKWASLGETQYF.

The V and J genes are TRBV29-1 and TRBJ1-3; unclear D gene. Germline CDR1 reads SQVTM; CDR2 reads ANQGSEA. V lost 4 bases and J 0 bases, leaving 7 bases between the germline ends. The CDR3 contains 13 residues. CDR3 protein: CSVGPDSGNTIYF. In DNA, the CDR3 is TGCAGCGTTGGGCCAGACTCTGGAAACACCATATATTTT.

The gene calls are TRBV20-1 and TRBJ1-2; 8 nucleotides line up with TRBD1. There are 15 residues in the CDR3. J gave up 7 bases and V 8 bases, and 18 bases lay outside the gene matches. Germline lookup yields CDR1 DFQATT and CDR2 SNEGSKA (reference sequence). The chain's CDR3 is CSLRTGGNGWGGYTF. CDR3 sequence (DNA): TGCAGTCTAAGAACAGGGGGAAATGGGTGGGGTGGCTACACCTTC.

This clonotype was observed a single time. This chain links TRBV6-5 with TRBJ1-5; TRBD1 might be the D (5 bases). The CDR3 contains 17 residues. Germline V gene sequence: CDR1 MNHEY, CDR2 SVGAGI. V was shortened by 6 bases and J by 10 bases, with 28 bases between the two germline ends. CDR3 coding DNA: TGTGCCAGCAGCTACGGTCAGGGAGTGGGGCCGGTTTACCCCCAGCATTTT. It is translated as CASSYGQGVGPVYPQHF.

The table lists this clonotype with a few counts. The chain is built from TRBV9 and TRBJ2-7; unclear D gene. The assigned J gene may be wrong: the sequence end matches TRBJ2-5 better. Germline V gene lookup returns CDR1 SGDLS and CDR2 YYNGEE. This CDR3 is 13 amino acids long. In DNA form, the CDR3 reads TGTGCCAGCAGCCTTAACGGAGAGGAGACCCAGTACTTC. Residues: CASSLNGEETQYF.

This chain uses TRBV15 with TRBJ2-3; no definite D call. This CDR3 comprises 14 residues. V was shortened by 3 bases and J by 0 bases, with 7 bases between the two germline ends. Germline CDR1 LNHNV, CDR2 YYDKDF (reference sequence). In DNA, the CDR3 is TGTGCCACCAGCAGTTGGGCCAGCACAGATACGCAGTATTTT. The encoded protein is CATSSWASTDTQYF.

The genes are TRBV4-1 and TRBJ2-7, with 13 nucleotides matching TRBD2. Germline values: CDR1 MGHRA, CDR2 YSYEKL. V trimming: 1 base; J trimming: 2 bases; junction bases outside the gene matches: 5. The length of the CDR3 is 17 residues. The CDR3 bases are TGCGCCAGCAGCCAAGCGGGACTAGCGGGATTAGCCTACGAGCAGTACTTC. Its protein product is CASSQAGLAGLAYEQYF.

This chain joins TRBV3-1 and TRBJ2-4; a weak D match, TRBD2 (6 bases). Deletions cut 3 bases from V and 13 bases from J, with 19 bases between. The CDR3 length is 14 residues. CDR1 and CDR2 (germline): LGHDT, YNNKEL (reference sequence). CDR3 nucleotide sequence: TGTGCCAGCAGCCAGGCGGTATGGTCGGGAGAGCAGTACTTC. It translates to CASSQAVWSGEQYF.

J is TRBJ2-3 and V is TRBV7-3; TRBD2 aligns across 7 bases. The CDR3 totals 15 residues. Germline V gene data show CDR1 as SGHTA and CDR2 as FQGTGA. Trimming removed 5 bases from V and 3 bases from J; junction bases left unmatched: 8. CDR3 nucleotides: TGTGCCAGCAGCACCGACGGACTAGAAACAGATACGCAGTATTTT. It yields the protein CASSTDGLETDTQYF.

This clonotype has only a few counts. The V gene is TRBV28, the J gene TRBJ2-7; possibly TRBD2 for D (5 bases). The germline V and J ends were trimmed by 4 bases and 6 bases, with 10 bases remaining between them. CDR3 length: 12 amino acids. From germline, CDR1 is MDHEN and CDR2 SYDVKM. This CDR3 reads CASSSRRGEQYF. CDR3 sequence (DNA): TGTGCCAGCAGTTCTCGACGGGGCGAGCAGTACTTC.

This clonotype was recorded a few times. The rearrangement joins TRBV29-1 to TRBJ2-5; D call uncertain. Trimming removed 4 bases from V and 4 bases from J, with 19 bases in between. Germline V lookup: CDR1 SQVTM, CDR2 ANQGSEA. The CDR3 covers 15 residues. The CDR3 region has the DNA TGCAGCGTTGTTTCGGATAGGACGTCCCGAGAGACCCAGTACTTC. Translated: CSVVSDRTSRETQYF.

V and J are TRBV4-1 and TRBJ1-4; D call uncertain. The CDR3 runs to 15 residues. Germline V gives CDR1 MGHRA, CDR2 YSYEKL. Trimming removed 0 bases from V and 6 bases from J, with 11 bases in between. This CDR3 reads CASSQDKGWDEKLFF. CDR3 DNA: TGCGCCAGCAGCCAAGATAAAGGGTGGGATGAAAAACTGTTTTTT.

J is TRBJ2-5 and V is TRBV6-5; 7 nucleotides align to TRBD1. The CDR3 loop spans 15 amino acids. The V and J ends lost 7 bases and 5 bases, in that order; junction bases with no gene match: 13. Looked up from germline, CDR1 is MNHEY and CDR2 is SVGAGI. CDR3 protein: CASTPRQGSGETQYF. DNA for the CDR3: TGTGCCAGCACCCCTCGACAGGGTTCGGGTGAGACCCAGTACTTC.

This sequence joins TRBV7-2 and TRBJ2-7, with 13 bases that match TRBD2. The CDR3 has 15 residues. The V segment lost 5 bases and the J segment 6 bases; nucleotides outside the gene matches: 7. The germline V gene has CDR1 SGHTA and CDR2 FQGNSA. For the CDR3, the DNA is TGTGCCAGCAGCCCAAGACTAGCGGGAGGTCTCGAGCAGTACTTC. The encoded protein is CASSPRLAGGLEQYF.

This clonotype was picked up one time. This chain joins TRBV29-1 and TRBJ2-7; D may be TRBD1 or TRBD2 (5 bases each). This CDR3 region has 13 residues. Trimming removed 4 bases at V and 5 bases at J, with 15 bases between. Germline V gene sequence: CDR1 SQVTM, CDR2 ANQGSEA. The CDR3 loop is CSVVGGPAHEQYF. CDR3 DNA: TGCAGCGTTGTTGGGGGTCCCGCTCACGAGCAGTACTTC.

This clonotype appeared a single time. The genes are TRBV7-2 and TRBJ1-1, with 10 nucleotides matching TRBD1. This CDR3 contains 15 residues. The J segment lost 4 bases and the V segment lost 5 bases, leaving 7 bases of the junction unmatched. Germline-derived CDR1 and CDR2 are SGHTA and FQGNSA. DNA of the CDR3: TGTGCCAGCAGCCCTTTGACAGGGGGCGTCACTGAAGCTTTCTTT. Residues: CASSPLTGGVTEAFF.